The TCR beta chain under discussion was sequenced for a study of T cell clonotyping in hematopoietic cell transplantation. Study-wide points: Few recipient clonotypes overlapped donors; over 95% were de novo at given depth. Without cell sorting, CD4 versus CD8 contributions remain unresolved.

The V end was cut by 0 bases, the J end by 6 bases, with 8 bases between. CDR1 is SGHKS and CDR2 is YYEKEE in the germline V gene (reference sequence). This CDR3 comprises 13 residues. Recipient blood drawn about 28 days pretransplant and days 30, 100, 180 after. The repertoire was sequenced with immunoSEQ multiplex PCR; TCRdb's copy has only in-frame clones and lacks some. The repertoire consists of 9,500 to 11,000 clones, with roughly three quarters occurring once and the leading ten covering roughly 7.9%. Worth noting for this clone: The antigen is unknown.

The source of this sequence is a female patient aged 40 to 55 who had an allogeneic stem cell transplant from a related donor, so T cells may come from the graft donor. Some clones in this sample may be carry-over from other donors' samples. The rearrangement uses TRBV5-5 and TRBJ2-3, with TRBD1 as a possible D gene (6 bases). This specimen consisted of PBMCs, obtained 30 days after allogeneic stem cell transplant. CDR3 nucleotide sequence: TGTGCCAGCAGCTTGGAGGGGGATGATACGCAGTATTTT. Amino acids: CASSLEGDDTQYF.